The 25 T cell receptor beta chains presented below share a single source sample, sequenced in a study of regulatory T cells in long-lasting Graves disease. Time point reported: newly diagnosed GD, antithyroid drugs for less than 3 months. PBMC-derived RNA was used for the TCR library. Construction of the TCR beta libraries employed iRepertoire HTBI primers in conjunction with Arm-PCR of CDR3 regions. TCRdb called the multiplex PCR reads again in MiXCR, with one record for every CDR3 protein. The sample has 400,000 to 500,000 distinct CDR3 sequences, approximately 16% seen once. The same data also went into a second study, on T cells in Graves' hyperthyroidism and ophthalmopathy.

The starting material was peripheral blood mononuclear cells (PBMCs), obtained at new diagnosis, from a patient treated with antithyroid drugs. Source of these receptors: a woman aged 25 to 39 with Graves disease.

This clonotype was counted many times. The V and J genes are TRBV7-3 and TRBJ2-1; 9 bases map to TRBD1. With 5 bases clipped from V and 4 bases from J, the junction kept 6 bases outside the gene matches. Germline lookup yields CDR1 SGHTA and CDR2 FQGTGA. This CDR3 has 15 residues. CDR3 nucleotide sequence: TGTGCCAGCAGCACCCGGGACAGGGCTTACAATGAGCAGTTCTTC. Residues: CASSTRDRAYNEQFF. The whole variable domain, remainder taken from reference TRBV7-3 and TRBJ2-1, is GAGVSQTPSNKVTEKGKYVELRCDPISGHTALYWYRQSLGQGPEFLIYFQGTGAADDSGLPNDRFFAVRPEGSVSTLKIQRTERGDSAVYLCASSTRDRAYNEQFFGPGTRLTVL.

This clonotype has just a few counts. This chain uses TRBV28 with TRBJ2-1; D tentatively fits TRBD1 or TRBD2 (5 bases each). V was trimmed by 3 bases and J by 5 bases, leaving 14 bases between them. CDR3 length: 15 amino acids. The germline gives CDR1 MDHEN, CDR2 SYDVKM. The CDR3 bases are TGTGCCAGCAGTTTCCCCTGGGGGTCTAACAATGAGCAGTTCTTC. Translating it yields CASSFPWGSNNEQFF.

The chain carries TRBV20-1 and TRBJ1-5; TRBD1 might be the D (5 bases). Germline V gene sequence: CDR1 DFQATT, CDR2 SNEGSKA (reference sequence). This CDR3 spans 17 amino acids. Trimming stripped 2 bases from V and 0 bases from J, with 17 bases between. Here the CDR3 DNA reads TGCAGTGCTAGAAAGTCGTCAGGGAAATATAGCAATCAGCCCCAGCATTTT. Translation gives CSARKSSGKYSNQPQHF.

This clonotype was counted many times. The rearrangement joins TRBV6-1 to TRBJ1-2; D is possibly TRBD1 (5 bases). Trimming shortened V by 7 bases and J by 4 bases, and 19 bases separated the two germline ends. Per germline, CDR1 MNHNS and CDR2 SASEGT. CDR3 length equals 15 residues. CDR3 in DNA: TGTGCCAGCATCGGTGACAGCTGGTACGGCTATGGCTACACCTTC. This encodes CASIGDSWYGYGYTF.

The chain joins TRBV20-1 to TRBJ1-4, with TRBD1 identical over 7 bases. This CDR3 is built from 13 residues. Germline CDR1 is DFQATT and CDR2 is SNEGSKA (reference sequence). V lost 5 bases to trimming and J lost 3 bases; unmatched junction nucleotides: 3. The CDR3 sequence: CSAHRGSNEKLFF. DNA of the CDR3: TGCAGTGCTCACAGGGGTTCTAATGAAAAACTGTTTTTT.

The chain recombines TRBV7-9 with TRBJ2-1; a weak D match, TRBD2 (6 bases). Trimming pared 5 bases from V and 4 bases from J, leaving 12 bases between. The CDR3 is 14 amino acids. Germline CDR1 and CDR2: SEHNR and FQNEAQ (reference sequence). CDR3 sequence: CASSPWGVYNEQFF. The CDR3 DNA follows: TGTGCCAGCAGCCCCTGGGGGGTGTACAATGAGCAGTTCTTC.

This clonotype has a count of ten or more. The J gene is TRBJ1-1, the V gene TRBV20-1; maybe TRBD1 (6 bases). Germline V gives CDR1 DFQATT, CDR2 SNEGSKA (reference sequence). V dropped 5 bases and J dropped 0 bases, with 13 bases sitting between them. The CDR3 consists of 14 residues. The CDR3 here is CSAVQGNMNTEAFF. Written as DNA, the CDR3 is TGCAGTGCTGTACAGGGAAACATGAACACTGAAGCTTTCTTT.

This clonotype was observed at least ten times. The rearrangement joins TRBV30 to TRBJ2-7; 7 positions match TRBD2. V was clipped by 4 bases and J by 4 bases; unmatched bases: 13. Germline CDR1 reads GTSNPN; CDR2 reads SVGIG (reference sequence). The CDR3 sequence is 15 residues long. The CDR3 region is CAWTWGGTKSYEQYF. In DNA, the CDR3 is TGTGCCTGGACATGGGGCGGGACTAAATCGTACGAGCAGTACTTC.

The rearrangement joins TRBV6-1 to TRBJ2-2; TRBD2 aligns across 7 bases. The V gene's germline CDR1 is MNHNS and CDR2 SASEGT. The CDR3 is 17 amino acids. V lost 6 bases to trimming and J lost 1 base; unmatched junction nucleotides: 11. CDR3 coding DNA: TGTGCCAGCAGCCTCCGGGGCGCGGGGGAGAACACCGGGGAGCTGTTTTTT. It is translated as CASSLRGAGENTGELFF.

This clonotype was seen at least ten times. The genes are TRBV20-1 and TRBJ1-1, with a weak D call TRBD1 (6 bases). This CDR3 comprises 15 residues. From germline, CDR1 is DFQATT and CDR2 SNEGSKA (reference sequence). V was trimmed by 5 bases and J by 0 bases, leaving 16 bases between them. The CDR3 spells CSASTGFELNTEAFF. Here the CDR3 DNA reads TGCAGTGCTTCAACAGGGTTCGAACTGAACACTGAAGCTTTCTTT.

The chain carries TRBV20-1 and TRBJ2-7, with D unresolved. This CDR3 region has 14 residues. Trimming stripped 0 bases from V and 2 bases from J, with 11 bases between. Germline assignment: CDR1 DFQATT and CDR2 SNEGSKA (reference sequence). CDR3 loop: CSARDRLQAYEQYF. CDR3 nucleotides: TGCAGTGCTAGAGATCGACTGCAAGCCTACGAGCAGTACTTC.

This rearrangement joins TRBV15 to TRBJ2-4; a possible D gene is TRBD2 (6 bases). V dropped 0 bases and J dropped 2 bases, with 14 bases sitting between them. The CDR3 runs 17 residues. Germline V CDR1 and CDR2: LNHNV, YYDKDF (reference sequence). The CDR3 bases are TGTGCCACCAGCAGAGATCCCGGTGGCGGGACCAAAAACATTCAGTACTTC. Its protein is CATSRDPGGGTKNIQYF.

This clonotype was counted many times. The chain uses TRBV30 and TRBJ1-1; 7 bases are a match to TRBD1. Germline lookup yields CDR1 GTSNPN and CDR2 SVGIG (reference sequence). The CDR3 length is 15 residues. Losses at the gene ends were 2 bases for V and 4 bases for J; bases not matched to a gene: 10. CDR3 region: CAWSFKLGGLTEAFF. In DNA form, the CDR3 reads TGTGCCTGGAGTTTCAAACTAGGGGGCCTCACTGAAGCTTTCTTT.

The V call is TRBV20-1, the J call TRBJ2-1; no firm D call. With 5 bases removed from V and 0 bases from J, the gap between germline ends came to 8 bases. This CDR3 is 13 amino acids long. Germline CDR1 DFQATT, CDR2 SNEGSKA (reference sequence). CDR3 sequence reads: CSAAQSSYNEQFF. The CDR3 region has the DNA TGCAGTGCTGCTCAGAGCTCCTACAATGAGCAGTTCTTC.

In its sample, this clonotype was seen a few times. The V and J genes are TRBV20-1 and TRBJ2-3, with TRBD1 identical over 11 bases. J gave up 4 bases and V 4 bases, and 7 bases lay outside the gene matches. Germline V gives CDR1 DFQATT, CDR2 SNEGSKA (reference sequence). This CDR3 spans 15 amino acids. In DNA, the CDR3 is TGCAGTGCTATTCCTGGACAGGGGGCAGCAGATACGCAGTATTTT. This encodes CSAIPGQGAADTQYF.

This clonotype was detected many times. V and J are TRBV28 and TRBJ1-5, with D possibly matching TRBD1 (5 bases). The germline V and J ends were trimmed by 5 bases and 5 bases, with 13 bases remaining between them. CDR1 is MDHEN, CDR2 SYDVKM, per germline. The CDR3 loop spans 14 amino acids. CDR3 loop: CASSIGARYQPQHF. DNA of the CDR3: TGTGCCAGCAGTATAGGGGCTCGCTATCAGCCCCAGCATTTT.

This clonotype was seen many times. The chain couples TRBV11-3 to TRBJ2-2, with TRBD1 matching 9 bases. From germline, CDR1 is SGHNT and CDR2 YENEEA. CDR3 length: 15 amino acids. With V trimmed by 7 bases and J by 7 bases, 10 bases remained unmatched. Here the CDR3 reads CASKPGQGTSGELFF. Here the CDR3 DNA reads TGTGCCAGCAAACCGGGACAGGGAACAAGCGGGGAGCTGTTTTTT.

Comments on this clonotype: A clone one base away is much larger, so this may be a read error. V and J are TRBV5-1 and TRBJ2-7, with D possibly being TRBD2 (6 bases). Trimming pared 2 bases from V and 6 bases from J, leaving 21 bases between. Germline V lookup: CDR1 SGHRS, CDR2 YFSETQ. CDR3 length: 16 amino acids. CDR3 nucleotide sequence: TGCGCCAGCAGCTTCGGGGGTGGCAGTCGGTCTTGCGAGCAGTACTTC. Translating gives CASSFGGGSRSCEQYF.

Notes on this clonotype: A much larger clone sits a single nucleotide away, making a read error possible. This chain connects TRBV11-2 to TRBJ1-4, with TRBD1 matching 11 bases. There are 17 residues in the CDR3. The V gene's germline CDR1 is SGHAT and CDR2 FQNNGV. Trimming took 5 bases from V and 4 from J; bases not matched to a gene: 9. In DNA, the CDR3 is TGTGCCAGCAGCCGAGGGACAGGGGGGAGAATTAATGAAAAACTGTTTTTT. Its translation is CASSRGTGGRINEKLFF. The full variable domain, with the rest looked up from reference TRBV11-2 and TRBJ1-4, is EAGVAQSPRYKIIEKRQSVAFWCNPISGHATLYWYQQILGQGPKLLIQFQNNGVVDDSQLPKDRFSAERLKGVDSTLKIQPAKLEDSAVYLCASSRGTGGRINEKLFFGSGTQLSVL.

This clonotype was counted at least ten times. The rearrangement links TRBV11-2 to TRBJ2-1; 9 nucleotides agree with TRBD1. The J call is in doubt because the DNA end fits TRBJ2-5 better. This CDR3 has 15 amino acids. CDR1 and CDR2 (germline): SGHAT, FQNNGV. CDR3 in DNA: TGTGCCAGCAGCTTGGGACAGGGTCCTCAAGAGACCCAGTACTTC. It specifies CASSLGQGPQETQYF.

This clonotype was seen ten or more times. The chain recombines TRBV7-2 with TRBJ1-1; D ambiguous. V lost 4 bases to trimming and J lost 1 base, with 7 bases between them. The CDR3 is 13 amino acids. CDR1 and CDR2 (germline): SGHTA, FQGNSA. As DNA, the CDR3 is TGTGCCAGCAGCTCAGCCGGGAACACTGAAGCTTTCTTT. Translating it yields CASSSAGNTEAFF.

The chain couples TRBV6-1 to TRBJ2-7; weak D call: TRBD2 (6 bases). Trimming removed 7 bases from V and 0 bases from J, with 13 bases in between. Germline lookup yields CDR1 MNHNS and CDR2 SASEGT. The length of the CDR3 is 14 residues. CDR3 nucleotide sequence: TGTGCCAGCAAGGGAGGAGGAGCCTCCTACGAGCAGTACTTC. It encodes CASKGGGASYEQYF.

CDR3 nucleotide sequence: TGCGCCAGCAGCTGGCTAGCGGGGAACTCCTACGAGCAGTACTTC. Translation gives CASSWLAGNSYEQYF. The chain joins TRBV5-1 to TRBJ2-7; TRBD2 aligns across 9 bases. Germline V CDR1 and CDR2: SGHRS, YFSETQ. The CDR3 has 15 amino acids. Germline trimming cut 3 bases from V and 0 bases from J; bases unmatched to any gene: 4.

This clonotype showed up many times. This chain links TRBV6-2 or TRBV6-3 with TRBJ2-3; D is undetermined. Germline loops: CDR1 MNHEY, CDR2 SVGEGT. Trimming cost V 2 bases and J 2 bases, with 11 bases left between them. The CDR3 is 15 amino acids. The CDR3 is CASSYLRPLTDTQYF. CDR3 nucleotides: TGTGCCAGCAGTTACCTACGGCCTCTCACAGATACGCAGTATTTT.

CDR3 sequence: CASSLWSGGARDTQYF. Written as DNA, the CDR3 is TGTGCCAGCAGCTTATGGAGCGGGGGGGCCAGAGATACGCAGTATTTT. V is TRBV7-2 and J is TRBJ2-3, with 10 bases matching TRBD2. The CDR3 runs 16 residues. Germline values: CDR1 SGHTA, CDR2 FQGNSA. The V and J ends lost 2 bases and 5 bases, in that order; junction bases with no gene match: 7.